This T cell receptor beta chain was identified in a study of blood T cell repertoires in COVID-19 (dated by TCRdb to 2018 to 2021). About the study as a whole: Samples from collaborators originated in the United States, Italy and Spain and spanned both the acute and convalescent phases of COVID-19. Where available, HLA class I and class II types were obtained from metadata supplied by the sample provider rather than from assay-based typing. The repertoires were released in a freely available public database intended as a resource for research on the immune response to SARS-CoV-2. Samples were obtained from the ongoing ImmuneRACE study (first 160 participants) and from some 1,200 subjects provided by 6 global collaborators. A de-identified subject ID, COVID-19 status, age in years and sex were almost always included in the sample metadata. The material from the prospective study consisted of cDNA or gDNA derived from T cells, B-cell-depleted T cells, or PBMCs. The dataset comprised deeply sampled blood TCRbeta repertoires from subjects exposed to, actively infected with, or recovered from COVID-19. What the study reported, not specific to this receptor: Clinical and demographic metadata were provided uncurated, with the amount varying by source and participant.

Via the germline V gene (reference sequence), CDR1 is GTSNPN and CDR2 SVGIG. Counted from cysteine to phenylalanine, this CDR3 has 12 amino acids. Only CDR3 DNA is held: 36 bases, read in frame from base 1. The V end loses 2 bases and the J end loses 6 bases, and a stretch of 7 bases separates them. A word on this clone: Its recognized antigen is unknown. Per-base quality was not reported, and no clone a single base away is much larger than it.

Each collaborating institution followed its own protocols to collect whole blood in K2EDTA tubes. For TCRbeta analysis, collaborators shipped samples in one of three forms: frozen whole blood, isolated PBMCs, or DNA extracted from either of those sample types. TCRbeta CDR3 regions were amplified from genomic DNA by means of the immunoSEQ Assay, a bias-controlled multiplex PCR. Turning to the authors' computational methods: Nucleated cell counts per sample were estimated from amplification of reference gene primers within the assay. To quantify the absolute abundance of each unique TCRbeta CDR3 rearrangement, sequence reads were collapsed and filtered. For each sample, productive Simpson clonality was calculated as the square root of Simpson's diversity index over productive rearrangements. This immuneACCESS table, as held by TCRdb, lists in-frame sequences with V and J called but not all clones. Of the missing ones, under half trace to an unresolved V gene in checked studies; the others have no known cause. For V, J and clone size, that table is used; D and trimming come from the DNA. This sample comprises approximately 160,000 clones, around four fifths of them detected only once. Jointly, the top ten make up roughly 3.7% of the sample.

The clonotype originates from an elderly woman with acute or convalescent COVID-19. Sequenced sample: peripheral blood. The V gene is TRBV30 and the J gene is TRBJ2-2, with the identity of the D gene unclear. The DNA sequence follows: TGTGCCTGGAGTACCGGGTCCGGGGAGCTGTTTTTT. Translation gives CAWSTGSGELFF.